Given below is one TCR beta chain in context. Its antigen is as yet unknown. The record originates from a study of CD8 T cells in ankylosing spondylitis. Points from the study as a whole: What seemed typical of ankylosing spondylitis blood was a TCR beta motif built from under 10 highly homologous variants. Earlier reports found some motif variants in synovial fluid and blood in reactive arthritis. Reportedly, significant enrichment of disease-linked clones occurred in matched ankylosing spondylitis synovial fluid.

The CDR3 extends over 14 amino acids. From germline, CDR1 is MDHEN and CDR2 SYDVKM. V shed 10 bases and J 3 bases; nucleotides not matched to a gene: 7. Molecular-barcoded quantitative 5'-RACE produced these TCR beta libraries. From the 5' RACE reads, TCRdb called clonotypes with MiXCR, one entry per CDR3 protein. The top ten hold approximately 30% of the sample, which has about 130,000 distinct CDR3 sequences, 17% seen once. The sample consisted of blood, either unsorted or a sorted T cell fraction (not recorded which). The clonotype originates from a male donor with ankylosing spondylitis. The rearrangement links TRBV28 to TRBJ2-1, with 9 bases that match TRBD2. DNA of the CDR3: TGTGCCAATGATAGCGGGAGAGGCTACAATGAGCAGTTCTTC. It encodes CANDSGRGYNEQFF.